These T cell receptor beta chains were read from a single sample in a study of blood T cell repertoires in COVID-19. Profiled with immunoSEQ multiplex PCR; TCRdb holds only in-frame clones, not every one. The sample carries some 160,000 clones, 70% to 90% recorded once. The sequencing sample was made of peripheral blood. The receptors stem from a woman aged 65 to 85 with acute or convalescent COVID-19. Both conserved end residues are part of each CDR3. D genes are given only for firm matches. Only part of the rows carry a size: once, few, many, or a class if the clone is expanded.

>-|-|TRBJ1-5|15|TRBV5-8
TGTGCCAGCAGCTTGCTGACAGTAGGCAATCAGCCCCAGCATTTT
CASSLLTVGNQPQHF
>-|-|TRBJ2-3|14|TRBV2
TGTGCCAGCAGTGAAAATGTGTACACAGATACGCAGTATTTT
CASSENVYTDTQYF
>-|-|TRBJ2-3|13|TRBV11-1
TGTGCCAGCAGCCCCCGAGGGGGAGATACGCAGTATTTT
CASSPRGGDTQYF
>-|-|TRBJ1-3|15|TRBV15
TGTGCCACCAGCACCAACAGGGTCGCAGGAAACACCATATATTTT
CATSTNRVAGNTIYF
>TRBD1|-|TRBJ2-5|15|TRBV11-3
TGTGCCAGCAGCTTAGGAGGGACAGGGAGAGAGACCCAGTACTTC
CASSLGGTGRETQYF
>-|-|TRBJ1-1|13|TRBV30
TGTGCCGCATTAAGGGGCCCTTTCACTGAAGCTTTCTTT
CAALRGPFTEAFF
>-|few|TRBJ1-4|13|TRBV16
TGTGCCAGCAGCCAAGGCCCATTCTTGGGCCTGTTTTTT
CASSQGPFLGLFF
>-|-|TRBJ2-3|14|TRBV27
TGTGCCAGCAGGAGCGGACTTTCCACAGATACGCAGTATTTT
CASRSGLSTDTQYF
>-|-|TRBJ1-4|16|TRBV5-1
TGCGCCAGCAGCTTCAATCCCAGGGTTGCGTCCGAAAAACTGTTTTTT
CASSFNPRVASEKLFF
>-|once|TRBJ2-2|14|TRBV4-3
TGCGCCAGCAGCCAAGCCCGCACTGCCGGGGAGCTGTTTTTT
CASSQARTAGELFF
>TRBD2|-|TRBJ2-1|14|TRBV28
TGTGCCAGCAGTTTCCTCGGGACTAACAATGAGCAGTTCTTC
CASSFLGTNNEQFF
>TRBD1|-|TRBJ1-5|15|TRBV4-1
TGCGCCAGCAGCCAAGAAACAGGGGTCTCGCAGCCCCAGCATTTT
CASSQETGVSQPQHF
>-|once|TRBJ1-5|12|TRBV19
TGTGCCAGTTCACTCGGCAATCAGCCCCAGCATTTT
CASSLGNQPQHF
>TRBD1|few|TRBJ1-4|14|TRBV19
TGTGCCAGTAGTACGGGACAGGGGAATGAAAAACTGTTTTTT
CASSTGQGNEKLFF
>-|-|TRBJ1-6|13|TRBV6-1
TGTGCCAGCAGTGAAATAGATAATTCACCCCTCCACTTT
CASSEIDNSPLHF
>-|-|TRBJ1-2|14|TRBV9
TGTGCCAGCAGCGTAGGAGGAGAGGGTTATGGCTACACCTTC
CASSVGGEGYGYTF
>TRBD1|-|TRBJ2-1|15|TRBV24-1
TGTGCCACCAGTGATTTACGGACAGGCGTGGATGAGCAGTTCTTC
CATSDLRTGVDEQFF
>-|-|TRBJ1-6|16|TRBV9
TGTGCCAGCAGCGCTGACCGACCGGGGTCGGGTTCACCCCTCCACTTT
CASSADRPGSGSPLHF
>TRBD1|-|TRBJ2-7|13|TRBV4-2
TGTGCCAGCAGCGCGACAGGGGTCGGCGAGCAGTACTTC
CASSATGVGEQYF
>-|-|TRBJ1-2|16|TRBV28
TGTGCCAGCAGCCCCGACAGGAGACTGGGCCGTTATGGCTACACCTTC
CASSPDRRLGRYGYTF
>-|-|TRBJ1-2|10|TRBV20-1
TGCAGTGCTAGGAGGGAAAACTACACCTTC
CSARRENYTF
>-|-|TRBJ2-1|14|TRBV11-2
TGTGCCAGCAGCTTGGATGGGACATTCAATGAGCAGTTCTTC
CASSLDGTFNEQFF
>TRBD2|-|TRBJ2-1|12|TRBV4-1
TGCGCCAGCAGCCCGACTAGCGGGAGACAGTTCTTC
CASSPTSGRQFF
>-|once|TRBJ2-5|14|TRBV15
TGTGCCACCAGCAGAGGGGGCGGTGTGGAGACCCAGTACTTC
CATSRGGGVETQYF
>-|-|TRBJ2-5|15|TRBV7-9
TGTGCCAGCAGCTTGCTTGAGGGGAGGCAAGAGACCCAGTACTTC
CASSLLEGRQETQYF
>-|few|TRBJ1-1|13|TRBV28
TGTGCCAGCGGAACAGGGCAGGACACTGAAGCTTTCTTT
CASGTGQDTEAFF
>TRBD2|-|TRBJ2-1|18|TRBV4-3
TGCGCCAGCAGCCAAGATACAGTAGCGGGAAAAACCCGAGGTAGTCAGTTCTTC
CASSQDTVAGKTRGSQFF
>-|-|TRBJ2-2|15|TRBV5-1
TGCGCCAGCAGCTCAGGAGGGCTGAACACCGGGGAGCTGTTTTTT
CASSSGGLNTGELFF
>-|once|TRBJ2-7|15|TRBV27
TGTGCCAGCAGTCCAATAAACAGGGACTCCTACGAGCAGTACTTC
CASSPINRDSYEQYF
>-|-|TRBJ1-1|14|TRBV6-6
TGTGCCAGCAGTTACTTAGATATGAACACTGAAGCTTTCTTT
CASSYLDMNTEAFF
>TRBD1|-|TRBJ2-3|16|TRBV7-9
TGTGCCAGCTCCCCTCGGGACAGGGGGCTTACAGATACGCAGTATTTT
CASSPRDRGLTDTQYF
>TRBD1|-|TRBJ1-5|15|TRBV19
TGTGCCAGTAGTCCCGGGACAGGGGTTGGGCAGCCCCAGCATTTT
CASSPGTGVGQPQHF
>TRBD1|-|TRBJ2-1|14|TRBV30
TGTGCCTGGAACCCGGGACAGGTCAATGTGGAGCAGTTCTTC
CAWNPGQVNVEQFF
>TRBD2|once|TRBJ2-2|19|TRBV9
TGTGCCAGCAGCGTATTTCCACGGACTAGCGGGGGTGGCGCCGGGGAGCTGTTTTTT
CASSVFPRTSGGGAGELFF
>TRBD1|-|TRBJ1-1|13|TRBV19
TGTGCCAGTAGTACGGGACAGGGAACTGAAGCTTTCTTT
CASSTGQGTEAFF
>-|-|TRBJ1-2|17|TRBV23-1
TGCGCCAGCAGTCAATATCCCTCCAGGGGAAACCACTATGGCTACACCTTC
CASSQYPSRGNHYGYTF
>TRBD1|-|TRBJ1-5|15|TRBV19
TGTGCCAGTAGTGACCGGGGACAGCTAATCAGGCCCCAGCATTTT
CASSDRGQLIRPQHF
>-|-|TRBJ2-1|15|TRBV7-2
TGTGCCAGCAGCTTAGTTCGGCAGGCCTACAATGAGCAGTTCTTC
CASSLVRQAYNEQFF
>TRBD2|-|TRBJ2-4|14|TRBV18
TGTGCCAGCTCACGAAATCCCGGGGGGGACATTCAGTACTTC
CASSRNPGGDIQYF